A selection of T cell receptor beta chains follows, all from one sample in a study of blood T cell repertoires in COVID-19. Clones were read by immunoSEQ multiplex PCR, and TCRdb kept only the in-frame ones, dropping some. The data hold about 240,000 clones, with about 88% observed a single time. The sequenced sample consisted of peripheral blood. The receptors derive from a woman aged 65 to 85 with active or convalescent COVID-19. Both conserved end residues are part of each CDR3. A D gene is named only where the DNA matches it firmly. The size field is filled for only some rows; it gives once, few, many or a size class.

CDR3aa: CASSYRRGRTDTEAFF
CDR3nt: TGTGCCAGCAGTTACCGGAGGGGACGAACTGACACTGAAGCTTTCTTT
abundance: once
j_gene: TRBJ1-1
d_gene: -
v_gene: TRBV6-5

CDR3aa: CASSPTPGQGARTEAFF
CDR3nt: TGTGCCAGCTCACCTACGCCGGGACAGGGGGCGCGGACTGAAGCTTTCTTT
abundance: -
j_gene: TRBJ1-1
d_gene: TRBD1
v_gene: TRBV18

CDR3aa: CASSESGGGISETQYF
CDR3nt: TGTGCCAGCAGTGAGTCTGGGGGGGGAATTTCGGAGACCCAGTACTTC
abundance: -
j_gene: TRBJ2-5
d_gene: TRBD2
v_gene: TRBV6-1

CDR3aa: CASSQKLGRGDSPLHF
CDR3nt: TGTGCCAGCAGCCAAAAGCTGGGCAGGGGTGATTCACCCCTCCACTTT
abundance: -
j_gene: TRBJ1-6
d_gene: -
v_gene: TRBV3-1/TRBV3-2

CDR3aa: CASRTGQNIQYF
CDR3nt: TGTGCCAGCAGGACAGGTCAAAACATTCAGTACTTC
abundance: -
j_gene: TRBJ2-4
d_gene: -
v_gene: TRBV28

CDR3aa: CASTTGGGNTIYF
CDR3nt: TGTGCCAGTACCACAGGGGGAGGAAACACCATATATTTT
abundance: once
j_gene: TRBJ1-3
d_gene: TRBD1
v_gene: TRBV19

CDR3aa: CASSLAPGYGYTF
CDR3nt: TGTGCCAGCAGTTTAGCGCCGGGGTATGGCTACACCTTC
abundance: -
j_gene: TRBJ1-2
d_gene: -
v_gene: TRBV12-3/TRBV12-4

CDR3aa: CASSYRANQPQHF
CDR3nt: TGTGCCAGCAGTTATAGAGCGAATCAGCCCCAGCATTTT
abundance: -
j_gene: TRBJ1-5
d_gene: -
v_gene: TRBV6-2/TRBV6-3

CDR3aa: CASSIHTDTQYF
CDR3nt: TGTGCCAGCAGTATACACACAGATACGCAGTATTTT
abundance: -
j_gene: TRBJ2-3
d_gene: -
v_gene: TRBV12-3/TRBV12-4

CDR3aa: CASSLSGGTIEQFF
CDR3nt: TGTGCCAGCAGTTTAAGCGGGGGGACGATTGAGCAGTTCTTC
abundance: -
j_gene: TRBJ2-1
d_gene: TRBD2
v_gene: TRBV6-1

CDR3aa: CASSLGSLLTDTQYF
CDR3nt: TGCGCCAGCAGCTTGGGGAGTCTATTGACAGATACGCAGTATTTT
abundance: -
j_gene: TRBJ2-3
d_gene: -
v_gene: TRBV5-1

CDR3aa: CASSYGSGDVGTF
CDR3nt: TGTGCCAGCAGTTACGGCTCGGGAGACGTGGGCACCTTC
abundance: -
j_gene: TRBJ1-2
d_gene: -
v_gene: TRBV6-5

CDR3aa: CASRGGTGLYEQYF
CDR3nt: TGTGCCAGCAGGGGCGGGACAGGGCTCTACGAGCAGTACTTC
abundance: once
j_gene: TRBJ2-7
d_gene: TRBD1
v_gene: TRBV6-5

CDR3aa: CASSLEYGTGSNYGYTF
CDR3nt: TGTGCCAGCAGCTTAGAATATGGGACAGGATCTAACTATGGCTACACCTTC
abundance: -
j_gene: TRBJ1-2
d_gene: TRBD1
v_gene: TRBV7-9

CDR3aa: CASRLQGYGYTF
CDR3nt: TGTGCCAGCAGGTTACAGGGATATGGCTACACCTTC
abundance: -
j_gene: TRBJ1-2
d_gene: -
v_gene: TRBV6-5

CDR3aa: CASSSRDRELEGPRSPLHF
CDR3nt: TGTGCCAGCAGCTCACGGGACAGGGAATTGGAAGGCCCGAGATCACCCCTCCACTTT
abundance: -
j_gene: TRBJ1-6
d_gene: TRBD1
v_gene: TRBV27

CDR3aa: CASSLSAGADGYTF
CDR3nt: TGTGCCAGCAGCCTGAGCGCGGGGGCGGATGGCTACACCTTC
abundance: once
j_gene: TRBJ1-2
d_gene: -
v_gene: TRBV14

CDR3aa: CASSQDRARSYEQYF
CDR3nt: TGTGCCAGCAGCCAAGACAGGGCCCGTTCCTACGAGCAGTACTTC
abundance: few
j_gene: TRBJ2-7
d_gene: -
v_gene: TRBV3-1/TRBV3-2

CDR3aa: CASSPDRGPYNEQFF
CDR3nt: TGTGCCAGTAGTCCGGACAGGGGTCCCTACAATGAGCAGTTCTTC
abundance: -
j_gene: TRBJ2-1
d_gene: TRBD1
v_gene: TRBV19

CDR3aa: CASSHAAAEANVLTF
CDR3nt: TGTGCCAGCAGCCATGCGGCGGCCGAGGCCAACGTCCTGACTTTC
abundance: -
j_gene: TRBJ2-6
d_gene: -
v_gene: TRBV3-1/TRBV3-2

CDR3aa: CASRAGPPTEAFF
CDR3nt: TGTGCCAGCAGAGCAGGGCCCCCCACTGAAGCTTTCTTT
abundance: -
j_gene: TRBJ1-1
d_gene: -
v_gene: TRBV2

CDR3aa: CASSFSQGGDQPQHF
CDR3nt: TGTGCCAGCAGCTTTTCACAGGGAGGGGATCAGCCCCAGCATTTT
abundance: -
j_gene: TRBJ1-5
d_gene: -
v_gene: TRBV11-2

CDR3aa: CASSQSGQGGQPQHF
CDR3nt: TGCGCCAGCAGCCAATCGGGACAGGGCGGTCAGCCCCAGCATTTT
abundance: -
j_gene: TRBJ1-5
d_gene: TRBD1
v_gene: TRBV4-3